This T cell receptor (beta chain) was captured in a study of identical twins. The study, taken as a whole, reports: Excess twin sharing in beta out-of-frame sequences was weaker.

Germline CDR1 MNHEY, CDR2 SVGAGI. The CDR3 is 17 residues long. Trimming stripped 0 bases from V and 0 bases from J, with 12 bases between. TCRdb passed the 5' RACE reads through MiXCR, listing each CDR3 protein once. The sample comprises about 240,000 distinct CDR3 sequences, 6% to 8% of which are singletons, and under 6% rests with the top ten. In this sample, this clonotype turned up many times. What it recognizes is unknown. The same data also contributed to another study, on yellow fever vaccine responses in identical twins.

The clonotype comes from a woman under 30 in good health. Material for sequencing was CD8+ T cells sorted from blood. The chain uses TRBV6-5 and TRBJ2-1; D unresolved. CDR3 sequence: CASSYSSPPSSYNEQFF. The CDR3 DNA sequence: TGTGCCAGCAGTTACTCATCCCCCCCGAGCTCCTACAATGAGCAGTTCTTC.